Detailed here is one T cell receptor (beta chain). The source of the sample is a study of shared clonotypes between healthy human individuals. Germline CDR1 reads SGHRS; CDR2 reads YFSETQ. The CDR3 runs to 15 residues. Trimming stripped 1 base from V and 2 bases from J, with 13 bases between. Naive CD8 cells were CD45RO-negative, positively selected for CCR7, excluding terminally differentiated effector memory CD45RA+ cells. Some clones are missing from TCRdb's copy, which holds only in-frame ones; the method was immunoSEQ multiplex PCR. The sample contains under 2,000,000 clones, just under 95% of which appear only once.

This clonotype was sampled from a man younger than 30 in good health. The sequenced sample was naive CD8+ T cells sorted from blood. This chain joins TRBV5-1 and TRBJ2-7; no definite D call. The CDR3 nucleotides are TGCGCCAGCAGCTTGAATGATGCAGGAACCTACGAGCAGTACTTC. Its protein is CASSLNDAGTYEQYF.